This T cell receptor (beta chain) was identified in a study of blood T cell repertoires in COVID-19. Looking at the study overall: The United States, Italy and Spain provided the acute and convalescent COVID-19 samples.

Using immunoSEQ multiplex PCR, the repertoire was profiled, and TCRdb retains in-frame clones only, with some absent. The sample contains 270,000 or so clones, roughly 85% of which appear only once. Trimming took 1 base from V and 0 from J, leaving 11 bases between them. CDR1 SGHTA and CDR2 FQGNSA come from the germline V gene. The CDR3 is made up of 16 amino acids. The chain has TRBV7-2 and TRBJ2-3, with D possibly TRBD2 on 6 matching bases. Sequencing was performed on peripheral blood. This TCR was sampled from a woman younger than 35 with acute or convalescent COVID-19. CDR3 in amino acids: CASSLGAGWSTDTQYF. In DNA, the CDR3 is TGTGCCAGCAGCTTAGGGGCGGGATGGAGCACAGATACGCAGTATTTT.